This T cell receptor beta chain is drawn from a study of CD8+CD57+ T cells in acquired aplastic anemia. Study context: DNA per sorted CD4+ or CD8+ sample ranged about 0.17 to 27.4 ug, averaging approximately 3.1 ug. An average of approximately 11 million reads for CD4+ cells was obtained from healthy donors.

Findings and caveats of the study: No significant patient-versus-control difference appeared in CD8+ Simpson's diversity. The number of CD8+ CDR3 sequences shared by patients and controls was fewer than 35.

About this clonotype: What it binds is unknown. This CDR3 is missing its conserved last phenylalanine or tryptophan, likely due to a read error.

TCR beta VDJ and CDR3 were profiled, and genomic DNA was the template. TCRdb re-called the reads with MiXCR, one entry per CDR3 protein. This table holds about 64,000 distinct CDR3 sequences, around 55% found once. The CDR3 contains 13 residues. CDR1 is SGHDN, CDR2 FVKESK, per germline. The origin of this receptor is a human donor in good health, serving as a control. Sequences were obtained from sorted CD4+, CD8+, or CD8+CD57+ T cells (not recorded which) from PBMCs. The chain couples TRBV14 to TRBJ1-1, with unresolved D. This CDR3 is CASSLSLNTGAFL. CDR3 DNA sequence: TGTGCCAGCAGCCTCAGTTTGAACACTGGAGCTTTCCTT.